The 30 T cell receptor beta chains below were found in one sample sequenced in a study of tumor-infiltrating lymphocytes in primary liver carcinoma. Total RNA and DNA came together from around 20-30 mg of bulk tissue without cell sorting. TCR beta cDNA came from roughly 0.45 ug total RNA, primed with a constant-region primer. Sequencing libraries for TCR beta derived from three nested multiplex PCR rounds that used slightly modified ARM-PCR. A C-beta reverse primer and TRBV1-TRBV30 forward primers served in each of the first two PCR rounds, at approximately 10 cycles apiece. TCRdb processed the multiplex PCR reads anew with MiXCR; each CDR3 protein has one entry. The sample has under 200,000 distinct CDR3 sequences, 70% to 90% seen once; the top ten hold roughly 18%. The material sequenced was tumor tissue from primary liver carcinoma. Source of these receptors: a middle-aged man with primary liver carcinoma and hepatitis B virus infection.

For this clonotype: The junction differs from germline at one of its ends, possibly a read error. The chain uses TRBV11-3 and TRBJ1-5; D is perhaps TRBD1 (5 bases). Germline V gives CDR1 SGHNT, CDR2 YENEEA. The CDR3 contains 15 residues. The CDR3 reads CANSLDLGVAQPQYF. The CDR3 region has the DNA TGTGCCAACAGCTTAGATCTGGGGGTGGCTCAGCCCCAATATTTT.

As for this clonotype: The junction and the germline gene differ at one end; a read error may be behind it. This rearrangement joins TRBV28 to TRBJ2-2, with 8 bases that match TRBD2. CDR3 size: 16 residues. In germline, CDR1 is MDHEN, CDR2 SYDVKM. The CDR3 nucleotides read TGTGTCAGCAGAAGCCCCAGCGGGAGTGGCACCGGGGAGCTGTTTTTT. Translation: CVSRSPSGSGTGELFF.

The J gene is TRBJ1-5, the V gene TRBV10-3; the match to TRBD1 covers 11 bases. Germline CDR1 and CDR2: ENHRY and SYGVKD. The V segment lost 3 bases and the J segment 12 bases; nucleotides outside the gene matches: 13. This CDR3 spans 16 amino acids. CDR3 protein: CAISETGTGGYEHQHF. In DNA, the CDR3 is TGTGCCATCAGTGAAACCGGGACAGGGGGATACGAACACCAGCATTTT.

The J gene is TRBJ2-7, the V gene TRBV4-1; TRBD2 matches 7 bases. The ends lost 5 bases at V and 4 bases at J; junction bases unmatched: 17. Germline CDR1 and CDR2: MGHRA and YSYEKL. The CDR3 runs to 17 residues. CDR3 coding DNA: TGCGCCAGCAGCGAGGAGAGGACTAGAGGGAGTGTTTACGAGCAGTACTTC. This encodes CASSEERTRGSVYEQYF.

Concerning this clonotype: The junction and the germline gene differ at one end; a read error may be behind it. V and J are TRBV11-3 and TRBJ2-1; D gene uncertain. Germline-derived CDR1 and CDR2 are SGHNT and YENEEA. The CDR3 loop spans 12 amino acids. The CDR3 DNA sequence: TGTGCCAGCATCTTAAAAGCCAATGAGCATTTCTTC. It translates to CASILKANEHFF.

As to this clonotype: The final CDR3 position lacks the conserved phenylalanine or tryptophan, pointing to a likely read error. The chain uses TRBV6-2 or TRBV6-3 and TRBJ1-2; D unclear. The CDR3 has 14 residues. CDR1 MNHEY and CDR2 SVGEGT come from the germline V gene. CDR3 loop: CVSISGPMNSGYTL. The DNA of the CDR3 is TGTGTCAGCATCTCCGGACCAATGAACTCTGGCTACACCCTC.

This rearrangement joins TRBV29-1 to TRBJ2-3; D might be TRBD2 (6 bases). The CDR3 totals 15 residues. The germline V gene encodes CDR1 SQVTM and CDR2 ANQGSEA. The V end was cut by 4 bases, the J end by 10 bases, with 24 bases between. In DNA form, the CDR3 reads TGCAGCGTTGCAGGGAGAATCGGGAGCGGTAGTGCGCAGTATTTT. Protein: CSVAGRIGSGSAQYF.

The chain links TRBV21-1 to TRBJ1-5; TRBD1 reflects the table's D call only, with no check against the DNA. TRBV21-1 is noted as a pseudogene. The length of the CDR3 is 16 residues. CDR3 bases: TGTGTCAGCAGCAAAGGGCCCCGGGGTTCAAATCATCCCCAGCATTTT. Its protein is CVSSKGPRGSNHPQHF.

This clonotype is medium-sized by share. The chain links TRBV6-2 or TRBV6-3 to TRBJ2-7, with 12 bases that match TRBD2. Germline CDR1 MNHEY, CDR2 SVGEGT. The CDR3 spans 17 residues. V gave up 2 bases and J gave up 3 bases; unmatched junction bases: 8. The CDR3 is CASSYDGRTSGIYEQYF. Here the CDR3 DNA reads TGTGCCAGCAGTTACGATGGGAGGACTAGCGGGATCTACGAGCAGTACTTC.

In this sample, this clonotype turned up once. The chain combines TRBV6-1 with TRBJ2-6; TRBD1 matches at 7 bases. The CDR3 length is 18 residues. Germline values: CDR1 MNHNS, CDR2 SASEGT. V lost 7 bases, J lost 1 base, and 13 bases stayed unmatched. The CDR3 sequence: CASIPLRGGLSGANVLTF. The CDR3 nucleotides read TGTGCCAGCATACCTCTTAGAGGGGGCTTATCTGGGGCCAACGTCCTGACTTTC.

J is TRBJ1-1 and V is TRBV12-3 or TRBV12-4, with 7 bases matching TRBD1. The junction had 21 bases not matched to a gene; V was cut back by 9 bases and J by 11 bases. This CDR3 has 15 residues. For the CDR3, the DNA is TGTGCCAGTAGTCGGATAGGGGGCGACGATCTTTCTGCTTTCTTT. Protein sequence: CASSRIGGDDLSAFF.

CDR3 DNA: TGTGCCAGCAGTATTGGAACATATAGTGAGCAGTTCTTC. Its translation: CASSIGTYSEQFF. This chain uses TRBV6-1 with TRBJ2-1; D call uncertain. The CDR3 has 13 residues. Per germline, CDR1 MNHNS and CDR2 SASEGT. V was cut by 5 bases and J by 9 bases, with 14 bases left in between.

Turning to this clonotype: One end of the junction varies from germline; a read error may be responsible. CDR3 DNA sequence: TGCGCCTGCAGCCAAGCGGCTAGCGGGAGGATTGGTGAGACTCAGTACTTC. It specifies CACSQAASGRIGETQYF. This sequence joins TRBV4-3 and TRBJ2-5, with 11 bases lining up with TRBD2. There are 17 residues in the CDR3. The V gene's germline CDR1 is LGHNA and CDR2 YSLEER.

To note about this clonotype: A read error may be the cause here, since a much bigger clone is one base away. The V gene is TRBV5-1, the J gene TRBJ2-2, with D perhaps matching TRBD1 (5 bases). The length of the CDR3 is 15 residues. Germline CDR1 and CDR2: SGHRS and YFSETQ. V was cut by 4 bases and J by 4 bases, with 14 bases left in between. CDR3 sequence (DNA): TGCGCCAGCAGCCGGGCAGGGTTGGGCACCGGGGAGCTGTTTTTT. This sequence encodes CASSRAGLGTGELFF. Full variable domain (remainder filled in from reference TRBV5-1 and TRBJ2-2): KAGVTQTPRYLIKTRGQQVTLSCSPISGHRSVSWYQQTPGQGLQFLFEYFSETQRNKGNFPGRFSGRQFSNSRSEMNVSTLELGDSALYLCASSRAGLGTGELFFGEGSRLTVL.

Comments on this clonotype: A read error may produce the germline difference seen at one junction end. The rearrangement uses TRBV4-3 and TRBJ2-5, with TRBD2 matching 7 bases. The CDR3 has 14 residues. Germline V gives CDR1 LGHNA, CDR2 YSLEER. The DNA of the CDR3 is TGCCCCAGCAGTCAAAACTGGGGGGGGGAGACCCAGTACTTC. This translates into CPSSQNWGGETQYF.

A word on this clonotype: The junction and the germline gene differ at one end; a read error may be behind it. This sequence joins TRBV11-3 and TRBJ2-1; D gene unclear. The CDR3 sequence is 14 residues long. Germline V gives CDR1 SGHNT, CDR2 YENEEA. CDR3 protein: CASSLGVSNNGKSF. The CDR3 DNA sequence: TGTGCCAGCAGCTTAGGCGTCTCGAACAATGGGAAGTCCTTC.

The chain links TRBV12-5 to TRBJ2-7, with D perhaps assigned TRBD1 or TRBD2 (5 bases each). The CDR3 has 13 amino acids. Per the germline V gene, CDR1 is LGHNT and CDR2 is FRNRAP. The CDR3 sequence is CDNEGNGSYEQYF. The CDR3 coding sequence is TGTGACAATGAGGGGAACGGTTCCTACGAGCAGTACTTC. The full variable domain, in which reference TRBV12-5 and TRBJ2-7 provide the parts outside the CDR3, is DARVTQTPRHKVTEMGQEVTMRCQPILGHNTVFWYRQTMMQGLELLAYFRNRAPLDDSGMPKDRFSAEMPDATLATLKIQPSEPRDSAVYFCDNEGNGSYEQYFGPGTRLTVT.

The chain combines TRBV4-1 with TRBJ2-2; 10 bases are shared with TRBD1. Germline CDR1 is MGHRA and CDR2 is YSYEKL. CDR3 length: 16 amino acids. The V segment lost 6 bases and the J segment 5 bases; nucleotides outside the gene matches: 9. The CDR3 sequence is CASSAETGGDTGELFF. The CDR3 DNA reads as TGCGCCAGCAGTGCCGAGACAGGGGGCGATACCGGGGAGCTGTTTTTT.

This chain joins TRBV30 and TRBJ1-4, with a possible D match to TRBD1 (5 bases). Looked up from germline, CDR1 is GTSNPN and CDR2 is SVGIG (reference sequence). Trimming took off 3 bases at V and 4 bases at J, with 15 bases between the two ends. This CDR3 is built from 15 residues. The CDR3 sequence: CAWRVAGRHNEKLFF. The DNA of the CDR3 is TGTGCCTGGAGGGTCGCGGGGCGGCATAATGAAAAACTGTTTTTT.

This clonotype showed up just once. V gene TRBV6-6 combines with J gene TRBJ2-7; D ambiguous. The CDR3 runs to 16 residues. V dropped 9 bases and J dropped 12 bases, with 33 bases sitting between them. In germline, CDR1 is MNHNY, CDR2 SVGAGI (reference sequence). The CDR3: CASLLDGGTSSYDLYF. The CDR3 DNA reads as TGTGCCAGTCTTTTGGATGGCGGAACAAGCTCCTACGACCTGTACTTC.

Comments on this clonotype: A read error may account for a junction end that differs from germline. This chain joins TRBV11-2 and TRBJ1-1; no clear D. CDR3 size: 13 residues. Germline assignment: CDR1 SGHAT and CDR2 FQNNGV. The DNA of the CDR3 is TGTGCCAGCAGGAGGAAACAGAACACTGAATCTTTCTTT. It encodes CASRRKQNTESFF.

In the case of this clonotype: The CDR3 carries no conserved terminal phenylalanine or tryptophan, so it likely arises from a read error. The chain carries TRBV4-3 and TRBJ1-6; tentative D call: TRBD1 (5 bases). Germline values: CDR1 LGHNA, CDR2 YSLEER. This CDR3 has 16 residues. CDR3 sequence: CASSSWDRGRNSPLHS. The CDR3 nucleotides read TGTGCCAGCAGCTCCTGGGATAGGGGAAGGAATTCACCCCTCCACTCT.

A word on this clonotype: Its ends do not fully match the called genes, so a read error is possible. The chain uses TRBV29-1 and TRBJ1-4, with TRBD1 matching over 11 bases. Germline V gene data show CDR1 as SQVTM and CDR2 as ANQGSEA. This CDR3 has 12 amino acids. The CDR3 spells CTALDRGLYLFF. As DNA, the CDR3 is TGTACTGCCCTGGACAGGGGGCTTTATCTGTTTTTT.

The CDR3 spells CASSRVRTGGYETQYF. As DNA, the CDR3 is TGTGCCAGCAGCCGAGTTAGAACAGGGGGCTACGAGACCCAGTACTTC. This chain joins TRBV4-2 and TRBJ2-5; 9 nucleotides align to TRBD1. Germline V CDR1 and CDR2: LGHNA, YNFKEQ. V lost 4 bases, J lost 5 bases, and 11 bases stayed unmatched. The CDR3 is 16 residues long.

The chain couples TRBV29-1 to TRBJ2-5; D not certain. The CDR3 consists of 14 residues. The ends were cut back, 8 bases at V and 2 bases at J, with 18 bases in the middle. The germline V gene encodes CDR1 SQVTM and CDR2 ANQGSEA. CDR3 sequence (DNA): TGCAGCTGCCACGTCGTGGTGTGGCAAGAGACCCAGTACTTC. Protein: CSCHVVVWQETQYF. Full variable domain (outside the CDR3, taken from reference TRBV29-1 and TRBJ2-5): SAVISQKPSRDICQRGTSLTIQCQVDSQVTMMFWYRQQPGQSLTLIATANQGSEATYESGFVIDKFPISRPNLTFSTLTVSNMSPEDSSIYLCSCHVVVWQETQYFGPGTRLLVL.

On this clonotype itself: Possible read error: a much larger clone is one base away. The V call is TRBV28, the J call TRBJ2-5; possibly TRBD1 for D (5 bases). The germline V and J ends were trimmed by 3 bases and 4 bases, with 9 bases remaining between them. The CDR3 consists of 13 residues. Germline CDR1 and CDR2: MDHEN and SYDVKM. The CDR3 bases are TGTGCCAGCAGTTTGGTGGACACAGAGACCCAGTACTTC. Its translation is CASSLVDTETQYF.

Here the CDR3 reads CSGIQATGEIHYF. CDR3 DNA sequence: TGCAGCGGCATACAAGCGACGGGAGAGATCCACTACTTC. The chain joins TRBV29-1 to TRBJ2-5, with D possibly TRBD2 on 6 matching bases. The germline gives CDR1 SQVTM, CDR2 ANQGSEA. This CDR3 has 13 residues. The ends were cut back, 7 bases at V and 14 bases at J, with 26 bases in the middle.

Note on this clonotype: The junction departs from germline at one end; a sequencing error may be responsible. The chain employs TRBV14 and TRBJ1-2; possible D gene TRBD1, 6 bases. The CDR3 loop spans 14 amino acids. The V gene's germline CDR1 is SGHDN and CDR2 FVKESK. Here the CDR3 reads CASSTDRSNYGHTF. CDR3 coding DNA: TGTGCAAGCAGCACCGACAGGTCTAACTATGGCCACACCTTC.

This clonotype has ten or more counts. V and J are TRBV11-2 and TRBJ2-1; maybe TRBD1 (6 bases). CDR3 length: 11 residues. Germline CDR1 reads SGHAT; CDR2 reads FQNNGV. V lost 4 bases, J lost 8 bases, and 6 bases lay in between. As DNA, the CDR3 is TGTGCCAGCAGCTACAGGGATGAGCAGTTCTTC. It is translated as CASSYRDEQFF.

As regards this clonotype: The junction and the germline gene differ at one end; a read error may be behind it. This chain links TRBV5-1 with TRBJ2-1; D perhaps matches TRBD2 (5 bases). The CDR3 length is 15 residues. Germline V gene data show CDR1 as SGHRS and CDR2 as YFSETQ. CDR3 bases: TGTGCCAGCAGCTCGGACTGTGCTCCTTACAATAAGCAGTTCTTC. Translating it yields CASSSDCAPYNKQFF. Full variable domain (rest looked up from reference TRBV5-1 and TRBJ2-1): KAGVTQTPRYLIKTRGQQVTLSCSPISGHRSVSWYQQTPGQGLQFLFEYFSETQRNKGNFPGRFSGRQFSNSRSEMNVSTLELGDSALYLCASSSDCAPYNKQFFGPGTRLTVL.